The clone carrying this T cell receptor (beta chain) was observed many times. Its specificity is unknown. CDR1 DFQATT and CDR2 SNEGSKA come from the germline V gene (reference sequence). The CDR3 extends over 18 amino acids. The trim removed 5 bases at V and 2 bases at J, leaving 13 bases unmatched. The sample's time point: newly diagnosed GD, antithyroid drugs for less than 3 months. The TCR library used RNA extracted from PBMCs. The sample is drawn from a study of regulatory T cells in long-lasting Graves disease. Regarding the study as a whole: Persistent cases favored TRBV28, TRBJ1-2 and TRBJ2-5.

The TCR beta library used iRepertoire HTBI primers with Arm-PCR amplification of CDR3. TCRdb re-called the multiplex PCR reads through MiXCR, storing one row per CDR3 protein. The sample records just over 600,000 distinct CDR3 sequences, roughly 16% being singletons. This same sample was also part of a study on T cells in Graves' hyperthyroidism and ophthalmopathy. That investigation notes: HTBI primers were employed in a first-round RT-PCR of the TCR CDR3. The model predicted ophthalmopathy a median roughly six months before onset.

The origin of this receptor is a woman in her twenties or thirties with Graves disease. The source material was peripheral blood mononuclear cells (PBMCs), sampled at new diagnosis, from a patient treated with antithyroid drugs. The chain has TRBV20-1 and TRBJ2-3, with 13 bases that match TRBD2. CDR3 loop: CSAHPPPGLAGNTDTQYF. For the CDR3, the DNA is TGCAGTGCTCACCCCCCCCCGGGACTAGCGGGAAACACAGATACGCAGTATTTT.